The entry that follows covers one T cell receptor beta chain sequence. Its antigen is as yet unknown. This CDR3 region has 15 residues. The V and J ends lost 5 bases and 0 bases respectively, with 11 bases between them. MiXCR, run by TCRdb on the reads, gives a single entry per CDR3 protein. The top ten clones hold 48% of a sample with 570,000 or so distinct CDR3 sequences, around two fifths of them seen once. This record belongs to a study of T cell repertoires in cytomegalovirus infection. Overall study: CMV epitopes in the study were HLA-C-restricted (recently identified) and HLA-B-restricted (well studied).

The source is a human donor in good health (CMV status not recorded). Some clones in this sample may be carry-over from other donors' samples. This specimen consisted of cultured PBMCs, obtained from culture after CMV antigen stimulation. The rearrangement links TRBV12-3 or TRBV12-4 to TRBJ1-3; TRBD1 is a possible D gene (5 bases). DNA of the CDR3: TGTGCCAGCAGTCTTGACAGACCCTCTGGAAACACCATATATTTT. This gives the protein CASSLDRPSGNTIYF.